These T cell receptor beta chains were read from a single sample in a study of T cell responses to AZD1222 COVID-19 vaccine. TCRdb keeps only in-frame clones here, not all; method: immunoSEQ multiplex PCR. The table lists roughly 150,000 clones, more than 80% of them singletons. The starting material was peripheral blood, obtained on day 0 of AZD1222 vaccination. These receptors originate from an adult in good health. The CDR3 runs from the conserved cysteine through the conserved F or W. The order of the fields is CDR3 DNA, CDR3 protein, CDR3 length, J gene, V gene, D gene, clone size. A D gene is named only where the DNA matches it firmly. A row's size may be missing; if present it is once, few, many or a size class.

TGCGCCAGCAGCGTTTCCGGGACAGGGTTAGATACGCAGTATTTT,CASSVSGTGLDTQYF,15,TRBJ2-3,TRBV5-1,TRBD1,-
TGTGCTAGTGGTTTGTCCTACACTGAAGCTTTCTTT,CASGLSYTEAFF,12,TRBJ1-1,TRBV12-5,-,-
TGCAGCGTCAGTCAGGGAAACACCATATATTTT,CSVSQGNTIYF,11,TRBJ1-3,TRBV29-1,-,-
TGTGCCAGCAGTTTGTTGGGTGATACGCAGTATTTT,CASSLLGDTQYF,12,TRBJ2-3,TRBV12-3/TRBV12-4,-,-
TGTGCCAGCAGCTCCACGTACGGGACAGGGTCAAATCAGCCCCAGCATTTT,CASSSTYGTGSNQPQHF,17,TRBJ1-5,TRBV28,TRBD1,few
TGTGCCAGCAGATCCAGGGACACTTCCTACGAGCAGTACTTC,CASRSRDTSYEQYF,14,TRBJ2-7,TRBV6-7,-,-
TGTGCCAGTAGGATAACCGGGCCGTCGAGTTACAATGAGCAGTTCTTC,CASRITGPSSYNEQFF,16,TRBJ2-1,TRBV19,-,-
TGTGCCAGCAGTGACCTCACAACCGGGGAGCTGTTTTTT,CASSDLTTGELFF,13,TRBJ2-2,TRBV6-4,-,-
TGTGCCAGCAGTGAAGATCACAGGCCCAACTATGGCTACACCTTC,CASSEDHRPNYGYTF,15,TRBJ1-2,TRBV6-1,-,-
TGCGCCAGCAGCTTGGCCGACAGTAGGGGCTATGGCTACACCTTC,CASSLADSRGYGYTF,15,TRBJ1-2,TRBV5-1,-,few
TGTGCCAGCCAGAAATTTCAGGGTAATGGTGGCTACACCTTC,CASQKFQGNGGYTF,14,TRBJ1-2,TRBV19,-,-
TGTGCCATCAGAGGCACGGGGGGCTCCTACAATGAGCAGTTCTTC,CAIRGTGGSYNEQFF,15,TRBJ2-1,TRBV10-3,TRBD2,-
TGTGCCAGCACGAGACAAGAGACCCAGTACTTC,CASTRQETQYF,11,TRBJ2-5,TRBV2,-,-
TGTGCCAGCAGATCGACAGGGGAAAAATCACCCCTCCACTTT,CASRSTGEKSPLHF,14,TRBJ1-6,TRBV2,TRBD1,-
TGCGCCAGCAGTTATACAGGGGACACTGAAGCTTTCTTT,CASSYTGDTEAFF,13,TRBJ1-1,TRBV5-1,TRBD1,-
TGTGCCAGCAGCGTAGACCCCCCGACGACTAGCGGGGGGCGGGAGACAGATACGCAGTATTTT,CASSVDPPTTSGGRETDTQYF,21,TRBJ2-3,TRBV9,TRBD2,-
TGCGCCAGCAGCGACCAGGACAGTGCAACTAATGAAAAACTGTTTTTT,CASSDQDSATNEKLFF,16,TRBJ1-4,TRBV5-1,-,-
TGTGCCAGCAGTTACTTACAGAGAAATCAGCCCCAGCATTTT,CASSYLQRNQPQHF,14,TRBJ1-5,TRBV6-5,-,-
TGTGCCAGCAGTGGGCGGGGCTATGAGCGCCTCTTC,CASSGRGYERLF,12,TRBJ1-2,TRBV12-3/TRBV12-4,-,-
TGTGCCAGCAGCTTTGGCTTGAGGACGAATCAGCCCCAGCATTTT,CASSFGLRTNQPQHF,15,TRBJ1-5,TRBV7-8,-,-
TGCGCCAGCAGCGAATTCAATGAGCAGTTCTTC,CASSEFNEQFF,11,TRBJ2-1,TRBV5-1,-,-
TGTGCCAGCAGTTACTCGGAGGGGGGGAACTATGGCTACACCTTC,CASSYSEGGNYGYTF,15,TRBJ1-2,TRBV6-5,-,-
TGTGCCAGCAAGATCGAGGCGAACACTGAAGCTTTCTTT,CASKIEANTEAFF,13,TRBJ1-1,TRBV7-9,-,once
TGTGCCAGCAGCGTAGAACAGGGACCGTGGGAGCCCCAGCATTTT,CASSVEQGPWEPQHF,15,TRBJ1-5,TRBV5-5,-,few
TGCGCCAGCAGTGAGAGGGGGACCCGCCCACTAGAGCAGTACTTC,CASSERGTRPLEQYF,15,TRBJ2-7,TRBV10-2,-,few
TGCGCCAGCAGCTTAGGCGGGGGGTCCCCAGATACGCAGTATTTT,CASSLGGGSPDTQYF,15,TRBJ2-3,TRBV5-1,TRBD2,-
TGTGCCAGCAGCTTATTGGGACAGTTCACGCAGTATTTT,CASSLLGQFTQYF,13,TRBJ2-3,TRBV7-3,TRBD1,-
TGTGCCAGCAGTCCGAGGTCAAAGACCCAGTACTTC,CASSPRSKTQYF,12,TRBJ2-5,TRBV11-2,-,-
TGCAGCGTCCAGAGGCTTAGCGGACAGGATAACTATGGCTACACCTTC,CSVQRLSGQDNYGYTF,16,TRBJ1-2,TRBV29-1,TRBD1,-
TGTGCCAGCCTACAGGGTACGCGTGGCTACACCTTC,CASLQGTRGYTF,12,TRBJ1-2,TRBV28,-,-
TGTGCCAGCAGCTTAAGACTCGCGGGGGGAGGAGAGACCCAGTACTTC,CASSLRLAGGGETQYF,16,TRBJ2-5,TRBV7-3,TRBD2,-
TGCGCCAGCAGCTTGGCCTCAGCGCCGAACAGTGAAGCTTTCTTT,CASSLASAPNSEAFF,15,TRBJ1-1,TRBV5-1,-,-
TGTGCCAGCAGTTTCGACGACAGGGCCCACTACACCTTC,CASSFDDRAHYTF,13,TRBJ1-2,TRBV27,TRBD1,-
TGCGCCAGCGACTCGAACGGATATGGCTACACCTTC,CASDSNGYGYTF,12,TRBJ1-2,TRBV5-1,-,-
TGCGCCAGCAGCCCCTTCCCCTTGCGGGGTGACTATGGCTACACCTTC,CASSPFPLRGDYGYTF,16,TRBJ1-2,TRBV5-1,-,-
TGCGCCAGCGCAGCGGGGGGCACAGATACGCAGTATTTT,CASAAGGTDTQYF,13,TRBJ2-3,TRBV4-1,TRBD2,once
TGTGCCAGCAGCCACTCCCTTGGGGGGGGCAGGAATGAGCAGTTCTTC,CASSHSLGGGRNEQFF,16,TRBJ2-1,TRBV14,-,-
TGTGCCAGCACGGGAAACAGGGGCAATCAGCCCCAGCATTTT,CASTGNRGNQPQHF,14,TRBJ1-5,TRBV2,-,-
TGTGCCAGCAGACTACAAAGACCTACGGGGTACCAAGAGACCCAGTACTTC,CASRLQRPTGYQETQYF,17,TRBJ2-5,TRBV28,-,-
TGTGCCAGCAGCTCTAAAAATACCGTGGGTTCGGCTAATGAAAAACTGTTTTTT,CASSSKNTVGSANEKLFF,18,TRBJ1-4,TRBV7-9,-,-
TGTGCCAGCGGGACAGTAAACACTGAAGCTTTCTTT,CASGTVNTEAFF,12,TRBJ1-1,TRBV28,TRBD1,-
TGTGCCTGGACCTACCTTCAGGGTGTGGGAAACACCATATATTTT,CAWTYLQGVGNTIYF,15,TRBJ1-3,TRBV30,-,-